Below, 21 T cell receptor beta chains from the same sample are listed, as sequenced in a study of blood T cell repertoires in COVID-19. Here immunoSEQ multiplex PCR was the method, and the copy in TCRdb shows in-frame clones only, minus some. The sample shows approximately 180,000 clones, 80% to 90% of them seen only once. Sequenced: peripheral blood. The receptors here all came from a woman in her fifties or sixties with acute or convalescent COVID-19.

V gene TRBV11-3 combines with J gene TRBJ2-7; TRBD1 agrees at 8 bases. V shed 4 bases and J 6 bases; nucleotides not matched to a gene: 11. Germline V lookup: CDR1 SGHNT, CDR2 YENEEA. CDR3 length: 15 residues. The CDR3 is CASSSEFRGRGEQYF. In DNA form, the CDR3 reads TGTGCCAGCAGCTCGGAGTTCAGGGGGCGCGGCGAGCAGTACTTC.

This chain connects TRBV18 to TRBJ2-7; 8 bases line up with TRBD2. CDR1 and CDR2 from the germline V gene are KGHSH and LQKENI. Trimming at V came to 3 bases and at J to 1 base, leaving 5 bases not matched to a gene. The CDR3 totals 15 residues. The CDR3 DNA follows: TGTGCCAGCTCACCTGTCGCGGGAGGTTCCTACGAGCAGTACTTC. Residues: CASSPVAGGSYEQYF.

This clone was seen a single time. The V gene is TRBV20-1, the J gene TRBJ1-1; D gene uncertain. From germline, CDR1 is DFQATT and CDR2 SNEGSKA (reference sequence). This CDR3 has 11 residues. V lost 5 bases to trimming and J lost 9 bases, with 13 bases between them. The CDR3, as DNA: TGCAGTGCTGTACACAGTGGAAAAGCTTTCTTT. This gives the protein CSAVHSGKAFF.

The chain has TRBV9 and TRBJ1-2; 9 nucleotides match TRBD1. There are 14 residues in the CDR3. Trimming removed 4 bases from V and 8 bases from J; junction bases left unmatched: 9. Germline V gives CDR1 SGDLS, CDR2 YYNGEE. The CDR3 nucleotides are TGTGCCAGCAGCCCGGCGGGACAGGGAAGAGGCTACACCTTC. It encodes CASSPAGQGRGYTF. Variable domain in full (rest from reference TRBV9 and TRBJ1-2): DSGVTQTPKHLITATGQRVTLRCSPRSGDLSVYWYQQSLDQGLQFLIQYYNGEERAKGNILERFSAQQFPDLHSELNLSSLELGDSALYFCASSPAGQGRGYTFGSGTRLTVV.

The chain joins TRBV5-6 to TRBJ1-1, with 7 bases identical to TRBD1. The CDR3 consists of 14 residues. CDR1 SGHDT and CDR2 YYEEEE come from the germline V gene. The J segment lost 1 base and the V segment lost 2 bases, leaving 2 bases of the junction unmatched. The CDR3 here is CASSFWDRNTEAFF. CDR3 nucleotides: TGTGCCAGCAGCTTTTGGGACAGGAACACTGAAGCTTTCTTT.

This sequence joins TRBV6-6 and TRBJ1-3; D call uncertain. CDR1 and CDR2 (germline): MNHNY, SVGAGI (reference sequence). The ends were cut back, 5 bases at V and 0 bases at J, with 14 bases in the middle. The CDR3 is made up of 16 amino acids. CDR3 sequence: CASSTPSKNSGNTIYF. The DNA for the CDR3 is TGTGCCAGCAGTACCCCGTCTAAAAACTCTGGAAACACCATATATTTT.

The chain couples TRBV5-1 to TRBJ2-5, with D hard to call. Germline V gives CDR1 SGHRS, CDR2 YFSETQ. This CDR3 region has 14 residues. Trimming left V 5 bases short and J 5 bases short, with 16 bases between. CDR3 amino acids: CASRAGLFVETQYF. The CDR3 bases are TGCGCCAGCAGGGCAGGCCTATTCGTGGAGACCCAGTACTTC.

The V gene is TRBV5-1, the J gene TRBJ2-3; D may be TRBD1 (5 bases). Trimming shortened V by 0 bases and J by 4 bases, and 12 bases separated the two germline ends. The V gene's germline CDR1 is SGHRS and CDR2 YFSETQ. This CDR3 has 15 residues. The CDR3 region is CASSLGGAGSDTQYF. CDR3 DNA sequence: TGCGCCAGCAGCTTGGGTGGTGCAGGGTCAGATACGCAGTATTTT.

The J gene is TRBJ2-2, the V gene TRBV5-1; 10 positions agree with TRBD2. CDR1 is SGHRS and CDR2 is YFSETQ in the germline V gene. This CDR3 is 16 amino acids long. The junction had 4 bases not matched to a gene; V was cut back by 2 bases and J by 3 bases. The DNA of the CDR3 is TGCGCCAGCAGCTTAGCGGGGGGGCCAGACACCGGGGAGCTGTTTTTT. This codes for CASSLAGGPDTGELFF.

This chain links TRBV10-3 with TRBJ2-2; D is perhaps TRBD2 (6 bases). The CDR3 consists of 14 residues. Trimming left V 7 bases short and J 1 base short, with 10 bases between. CDR1 ENHRY and CDR2 SYGVKD come from the germline V gene. CDR3 nucleotide sequence: TGTGCCATCAAGCTGGGAGGGAACACCGGGGAGCTGTTTTTT. Translation: CAIKLGGNTGELFF.

The J gene is TRBJ2-6, the V gene TRBV11-3; the D is unclear. From germline, CDR1 is SGHNT and CDR2 YENEEA. CDR3 length: 17 residues. V lost 3 bases, J lost 0 bases, and 12 bases lay in between. In DNA form, the CDR3 reads TGTGCCAGCAGCTTCCCGGCAGCTAGCTCTGGGGCCAACGTCCTGACTTTC. Its protein is CASSFPAASSGANVLTF. Looking up the rest from reference TRBV11-3 and TRBJ2-6 gives the full variable domain: EAGVVQSPRYKIIEKKQPVAFWCNPISGHNTLYWYLQNLGQGPELLIRYENEEAVDDSQLPKDRFSAERLKGVDSTLKIQPAELGDSAVYLCASSFPAASSGANVLTFGAGSRLTVL.

The CDR3 loop reads CTSGARGSVGRIREAGGYEQYF. The DNA of the CDR3 is TGCACCAGCGGGGCAAGAGGGAGTGTTGGGCGTATCAGAGAGGCGGGGGGCTACGAGCAGTACTTC. This chain connects TRBV1 to TRBJ2-7; whether TRBD2, the table's D call, matches the DNA was not checked. TRBV1 is designated a pseudogene. The CDR3 covers 22 residues.

The chain uses TRBV20-1 and TRBJ2-7; 11 bases agree with TRBD2. The V segment lost 3 bases and the J segment 4 bases; nucleotides outside the gene matches: 5. This CDR3 has 14 amino acids. Looked up from germline, CDR1 is DFQATT and CDR2 is SNEGSKA (reference sequence). The DNA for the CDR3 is TGCAGTGCTAGTTTTGGGACTAGCGGATACGAGCAGTACTTC. Its protein product is CSASFGTSGYEQYF.

V usage is TRBV30 and J usage is TRBJ1-1, with 10 bases identical to TRBD1. The CDR3 is 13 amino acids. Trimming cost V 3 bases and J 4 bases; bases outside gene matches: 2. Germline CDR1 GTSNPN, CDR2 SVGIG (reference sequence). CDR3 bases: TGTGCCTGGAGGTGGACAGGGGGCACTGAAGCTTTCTTT. It codes for CAWRWTGGTEAFF.

The chain employs TRBV7-3 and TRBJ1-1, with 8 positions matching TRBD1. The CDR3 has 13 residues. Trimming at V came to 5 bases and at J to 8 bases, leaving 7 bases not matched to a gene. CDR1 is SGHTA, CDR2 FQGTGA, per germline. This CDR3 reads CASSTGTGGEAFF. The CDR3 DNA reads as TGTGCCAGCAGCACCGGGACAGGCGGCGAAGCTTTCTTT.

This clone was detected ten times or more. The rearrangement links TRBV6-2 or TRBV6-3 to TRBJ1-1; unclear D gene. Germline CDR1 is MNHEY and CDR2 is SVGEGT. The ends were cut back, 3 bases at V and 7 bases at J, with 15 bases in the middle. The CDR3 has 14 amino acids. CDR3 coding DNA: TGTGCCAGCAGTTATGCCCCCGGAGGGCGTGAAGCTTTCTTT. Its translation is CASSYAPGGREAFF.

The chain recombines TRBV2 with TRBJ1-1; a possible D gene is TRBD1 (5 bases). The CDR3 sequence is 14 residues long. The germline V gene has CDR1 SNHLY and CDR2 FYNNEI. Trimming left V 6 bases short and J 5 bases short, with 16 bases between. The CDR3 region has the DNA TGTGCCAGCAGGGAGAACCAGGGTGGGACTGAAGCTTTCTTT. Its translation is CASRENQGGTEAFF.

J is TRBJ2-7 and V is TRBV7-6; 11 bases are a match to TRBD1. The germline V gene encodes CDR1 SGHVS and CDR2 FNYEAQ. The CDR3 extends over 15 amino acids. V shed 4 bases and J 5 bases; nucleotides not matched to a gene: 7. CDR3 sequence reads: CASSSGTGGLHEQYF. For the CDR3, the DNA is TGTGCCAGCAGCTCAGGGACAGGGGGGCTTCACGAGCAGTACTTC.

The J gene is TRBJ1-1, the V gene TRBV21-1; the D segment call TRBD1 is taken from the table without a DNA check. TRBV21-1 is a pseudogene locus. This CDR3 region has 14 residues. CDR3 sequence reads: CASRRTGMNTEAFF. CDR3 sequence (DNA): TGTGCCAGCAGGAGGACAGGAATGAACACTGAAGCTTTCTTT.

The rearrangement links TRBV7-9 to TRBJ1-5; 8 bases are a match to TRBD1. J was trimmed by 7 bases and V by 6 bases; bases with no gene match: 5. Germline CDR1 and CDR2: SEHNR and FQNEAQ (reference sequence). This CDR3 spans 13 amino acids. CDR3 region: CASSRGQGQPQHF. The CDR3 DNA sequence: TGTGCCAGCAGTCGTGGACAGGGCCAGCCCCAGCATTTT.

V is TRBV3-1 (or the pseudogene TRBV3-2) and J is TRBJ2-7; TRBD2 aligns across 7 bases. The CDR3 has 15 amino acids. V dropped 4 bases and J dropped 0; count of bases not matched to a gene: 6. Germline V gene data show CDR1 as LGHDT and CDR2 as YNNKEL (reference sequence). The CDR3 region is CASSPRAGASYEQYF. As DNA, the CDR3 is TGTGCCAGCAGCCCCCGGGCGGGAGCCTCCTACGAGCAGTACTTC.